The entry below gives a single T cell receptor (beta chain) sequence along with its context. The data belong to a study of T cells in Graves' hyperthyroidism and ophthalmopathy. From RNA transcripts, TCR beta CDR3 regions were amplified. TCR CDR3 regions were first amplified by RT-PCR with HTBI primers. TCRdb independently ran MiXCR on the multiplex PCR reads; one entry per CDR3 protein. Of 700,000 to 950,000 distinct CDR3 sequences in the sample, around a third were seen once. Germline V CDR1 and CDR2: SNHLY, FYNNEI. The germline V and J ends were trimmed by 4 bases and 7 bases, with 13 bases remaining between them. CDR3 length: 13 residues.

The sequence was collected from a woman in her forties with Graves' hyperthyroidism. The chain links TRBV2 to TRBJ1-2; D not certain. Material for sequencing was blood. As DNA, the CDR3 is TGTGCCAGCAGTGGCACCCCCGAGAGTGGCTACACCTTC. Translated, it gives CASSGTPESGYTF.